This T cell receptor (beta chain) was retrieved from a study of stem cell transplantation in POMP-related autoinflammatory disease. Study-level information: Impaired MHC class I-dependent CD8+ differentiation was hypothesized from defective thymoproteasomes.

Germline CDR1 reads MNHEY; CDR2 reads SMNVEV (reference sequence). Deletions cut 2 bases from V and 9 bases from J, with 14 bases between. The CDR3 has 14 amino acids. Whole-study findings and limits: In PRAID patients, the number of distinct TRB V-J gene pairings was restricted.

TCRdb keeps only in-frame clones here, not all; method: immunoSEQ multiplex PCR. The sample includes fewer than 3,000 clones, 75% to 95% of them seen just once. A note on this clone: Its antigen is unknown.

PRAID featured immunodeficiency plus autoinflammation. The clonotype originates from a human patient with POMP-related autoinflammation and immune dysregulation (PRAID). Some of the T cells might come from the graft donor. This specimen was CD4+ follicular helper T cells (Tfh) from PBMCs, taken after stem cell transplantation. The chain carries TRBV27 and TRBJ2-1; D uncertain. In DNA, the CDR3 is TGTGCCAGCAGTTTAAACCGCCCGATAGGTGAGCAGTTCTTC. Protein sequence: CASSLNRPIGEQFF.